This T cell receptor (beta chain) was obtained from a study of cytomegalovirus exposure and HLA in healthy donors. Trimming cost V 1 base and J 5 bases, with 15 bases left between them. CDR3 length equals 16 residues. Germline V gives CDR1 LNHNV, CDR2 YYDKDF (reference sequence). Primers included in the PCR were 60 Vbeta and 13 Jbeta primers. Method: immunoSEQ multiplex PCR; TCRdb's copy keeps in-frame clones and lacks some. The sample contains more than 95,000 clones, about 86% of which appear only once. The sequencing sample was made of PBMCs. This clonotype was obtained from a woman in her 30s in good health and CMV-seronegative. The J gene is TRBJ1-5, the V gene TRBV15; D is possibly TRBD1 (6 bases). CDR3 DNA: TGTGCCACCAGCAGAGCCATGGACAGTACAGATCAGCCCCAGCATTTT. This encodes CATSRAMDSTDQPQHF. Based on the CDR3 plus reference TRBV15 and TRBJ1-5, the full variable domain is DAMVIQNPRYQVTQFGKPVTLSCSQTLNHNVMYWYQQKSSQAPKLLFHYYDKDFNNEADTPDNFQSRRPNTSFCFLDIRSPGLGDTAMYLCATSRAMDSTDQPQHFGDGTRLSIL.